This TCR beta chain is from a study of neoadjuvant nivolumab and ipilimumab in lung cancer. Notes on the study in general: Higher pretherapy blood TCR richness went with higher resected-tumor richness.

This table comes from immunoSEQ multiplex PCR, and its TCRdb copy is limited to in-frame clones, with some not included. This table has around 30,000 clones, approximately 84% appearing once. V was cut by 2 bases and J by 2 bases, with 10 bases left in between. CDR3 length: 14 amino acids. Germline V gene data show CDR1 as MNHNS and CDR2 as SASEGT. As concerns this clone: Its antigen is still unknown.

Sequenced here: peripheral blood, sampled before neoadjuvant nivolumab, alone or with ipilimumab. The TCR originated in an adult with non-small cell lung cancer. The chain uses TRBV6-1 and TRBJ2-7, with D maybe TRBD1 (6 bases). CDR3 bases: TGTGCCAGCAGTGAATCGACAGGTCCCTACGAGCAGTACTTC. Its protein is CASSESTGPYEQYF.